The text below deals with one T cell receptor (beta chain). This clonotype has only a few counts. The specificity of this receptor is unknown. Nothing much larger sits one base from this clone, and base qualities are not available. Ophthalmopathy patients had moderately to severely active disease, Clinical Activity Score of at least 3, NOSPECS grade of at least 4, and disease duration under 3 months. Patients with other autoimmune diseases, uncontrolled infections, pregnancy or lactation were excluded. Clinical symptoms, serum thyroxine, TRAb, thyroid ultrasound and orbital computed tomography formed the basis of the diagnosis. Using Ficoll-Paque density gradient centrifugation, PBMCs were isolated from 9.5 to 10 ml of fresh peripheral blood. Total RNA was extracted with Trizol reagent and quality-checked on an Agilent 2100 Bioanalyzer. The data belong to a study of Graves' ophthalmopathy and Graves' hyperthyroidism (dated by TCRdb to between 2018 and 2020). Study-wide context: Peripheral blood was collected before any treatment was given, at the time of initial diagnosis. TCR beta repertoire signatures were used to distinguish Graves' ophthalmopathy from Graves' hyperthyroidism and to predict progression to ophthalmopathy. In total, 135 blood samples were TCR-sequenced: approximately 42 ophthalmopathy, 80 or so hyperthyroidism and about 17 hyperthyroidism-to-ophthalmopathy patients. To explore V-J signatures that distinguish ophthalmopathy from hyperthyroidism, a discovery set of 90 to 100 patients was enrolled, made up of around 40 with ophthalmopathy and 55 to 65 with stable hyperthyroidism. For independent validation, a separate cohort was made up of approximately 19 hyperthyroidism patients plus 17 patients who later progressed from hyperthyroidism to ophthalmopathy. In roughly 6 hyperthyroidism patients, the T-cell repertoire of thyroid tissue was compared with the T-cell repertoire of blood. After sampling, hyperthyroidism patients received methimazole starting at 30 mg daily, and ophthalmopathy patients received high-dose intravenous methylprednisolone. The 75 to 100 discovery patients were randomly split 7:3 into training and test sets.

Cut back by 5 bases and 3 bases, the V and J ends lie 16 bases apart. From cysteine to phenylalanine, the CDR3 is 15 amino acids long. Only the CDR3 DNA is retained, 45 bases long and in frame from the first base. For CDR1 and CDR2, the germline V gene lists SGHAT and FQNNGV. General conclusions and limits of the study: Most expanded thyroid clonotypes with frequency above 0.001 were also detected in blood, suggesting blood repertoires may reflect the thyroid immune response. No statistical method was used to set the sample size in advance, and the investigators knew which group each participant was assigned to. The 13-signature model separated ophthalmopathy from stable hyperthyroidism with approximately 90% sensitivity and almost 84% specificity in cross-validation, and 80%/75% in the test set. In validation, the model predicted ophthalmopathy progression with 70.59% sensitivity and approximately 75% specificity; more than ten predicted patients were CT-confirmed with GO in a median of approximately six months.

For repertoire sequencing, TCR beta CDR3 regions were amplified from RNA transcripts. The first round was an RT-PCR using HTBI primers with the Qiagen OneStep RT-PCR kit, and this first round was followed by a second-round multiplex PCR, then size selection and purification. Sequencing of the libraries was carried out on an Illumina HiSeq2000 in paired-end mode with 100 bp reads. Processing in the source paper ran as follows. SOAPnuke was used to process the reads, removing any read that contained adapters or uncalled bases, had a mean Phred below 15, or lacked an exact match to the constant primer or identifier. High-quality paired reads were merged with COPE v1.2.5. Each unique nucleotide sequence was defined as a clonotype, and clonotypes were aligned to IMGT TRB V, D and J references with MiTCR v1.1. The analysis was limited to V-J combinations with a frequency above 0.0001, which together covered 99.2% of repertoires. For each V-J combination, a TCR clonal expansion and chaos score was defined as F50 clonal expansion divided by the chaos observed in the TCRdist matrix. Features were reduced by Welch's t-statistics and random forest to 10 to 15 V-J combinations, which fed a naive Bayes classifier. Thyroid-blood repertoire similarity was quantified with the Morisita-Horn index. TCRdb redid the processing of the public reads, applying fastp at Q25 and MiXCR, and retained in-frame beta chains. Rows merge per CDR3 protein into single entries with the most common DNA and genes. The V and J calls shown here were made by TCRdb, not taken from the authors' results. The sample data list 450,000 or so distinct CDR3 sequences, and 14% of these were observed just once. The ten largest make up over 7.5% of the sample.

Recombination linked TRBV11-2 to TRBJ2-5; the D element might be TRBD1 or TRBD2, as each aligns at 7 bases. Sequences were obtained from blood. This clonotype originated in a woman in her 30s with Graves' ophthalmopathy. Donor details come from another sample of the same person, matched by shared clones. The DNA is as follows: TGTGCCAGCAGCCCCAGGGGGGGGACGGAAGAGACCCAGTACTTC. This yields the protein CASSPRGGTEETQYF.